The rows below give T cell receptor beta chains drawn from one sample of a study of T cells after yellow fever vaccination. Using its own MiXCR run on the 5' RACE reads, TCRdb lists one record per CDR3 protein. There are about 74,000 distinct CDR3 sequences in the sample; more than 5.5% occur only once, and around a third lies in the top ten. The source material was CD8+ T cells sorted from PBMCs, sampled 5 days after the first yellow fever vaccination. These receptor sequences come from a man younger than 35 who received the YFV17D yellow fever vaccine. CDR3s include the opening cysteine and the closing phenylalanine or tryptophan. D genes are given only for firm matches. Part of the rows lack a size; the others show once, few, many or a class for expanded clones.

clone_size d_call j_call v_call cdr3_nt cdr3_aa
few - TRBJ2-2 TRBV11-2 TGTGCCAGCAGCTCCTCCGACCCGATGACCGGGGAGCTGTTTTTT CASSSSDPMTGELFF
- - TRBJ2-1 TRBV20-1 TGCAGTGCTCCACTCGGACTGGGGAGGAATGAGCAGTTCTTC CSAPLGLGRNEQFF
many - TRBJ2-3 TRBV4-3 TGCGCCAGCAGCCAAGATGGTCGCGGGGGCGCGGGAGATACGCAGTATTTT CASSQDGRGGAGDTQYF
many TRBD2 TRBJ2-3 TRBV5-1 TGCGCCAGCAGCTTTGGGAGCGGGGGGTGGACAGATACGCAGTATTTT CASSFGSGGWTDTQYF
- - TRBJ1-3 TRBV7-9 TGTGCCAGCAGCGGACCCGGAGGCCGACCTGGAAACACCATATATTTT CASSGPGGRPGNTIYF
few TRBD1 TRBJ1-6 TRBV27 TGTGCCAGCAGTTTTGGGACAGGCCCGACTTATAATTCACCCCTCCACTTT CASSFGTGPTYNSPLHF
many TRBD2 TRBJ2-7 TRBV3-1 TGTGCCAGCAGCCAAGCTGTCGGGGGGGCCGGCGAGCAGTACTTC CASSQAVGGAGEQYF
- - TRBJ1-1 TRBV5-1 TGCGCCAGCAGCGGAAACACCGGGGGGAACACTGAAGCTTTCTTT CASSGNTGGNTEAFF
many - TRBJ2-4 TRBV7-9 TGTGCCAGCAGCTGGGGGCCCCAAAACATTCAGTACTTC CASSWGPQNIQYF
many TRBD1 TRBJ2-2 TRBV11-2 TGTGCCAGCACCAAACGGACAGGGAATGCCGGGGAGCTGTTTTTT CASTKRTGNAGELFF
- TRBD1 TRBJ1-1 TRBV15 TGTGCCACCAGCGCTAGGGACAGGGCTAACACTGAAGCTTTCTTT CATSARDRANTEAFF
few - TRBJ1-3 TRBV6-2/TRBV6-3 TGTGCCAGCAGGCCTACTGGAAACACCATATATTTT CASRPTGNTIYF
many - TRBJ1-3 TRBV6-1 TGTGCCAGCAGTGAAGAGGGAGTCTTTCGAGGAAACACCATATATTTT CASSEEGVFRGNTIYF
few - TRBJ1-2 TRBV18 TGTGCCAGCTCACCGCCGGAGACCTCCTATGGCTACACCTTC CASSPPETSYGYTF
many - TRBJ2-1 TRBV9 TGTGCCAGCAGCGTAGATGGTCGTCTACGCCAAAATGAGCAGTTCTTC CASSVDGRLRQNEQFF
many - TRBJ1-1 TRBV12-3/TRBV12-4 TGTGCCAGCAGTCGGACAGAGAACACTGAAGCTTTCTTT CASSRTENTEAFF
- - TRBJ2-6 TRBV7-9 TGTGCCAGCAGCCAGGTGCGGTGGGGGGCCAACGTCCTGACTTTC CASSQVRWGANVLTF
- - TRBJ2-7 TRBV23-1 TGCGCCAGCAGTCAATCAATGTACGAGCAGTACTTC CASSQSMYEQYF
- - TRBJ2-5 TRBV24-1 TGTGCCACCAGTGTTGGGGGGCTGGGAGAGACCCAGTACTTC CATSVGGLGETQYF
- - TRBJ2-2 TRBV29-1 TGCAGCGTTGAAGATCTCTTGCGCGGGGAGCTGTTTTTT CSVEDLLRGELFF
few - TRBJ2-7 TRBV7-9 TGTGCCAGCAGCTTAGTACAGCCCCCCGCCGAGCAGTACTTC CASSLVQPPAEQYF
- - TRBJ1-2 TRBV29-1 TGCAGCGTTGAAGATCTTCATAGAGAGACGGGGGTTAACTATGGCTACACCTTC CSVEDLHRETGVNYGYTF
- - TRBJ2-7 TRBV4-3 TGCGCCAGCAGCCAAGTAAGCGCGGGTGGTTCCTACGAGCAGTACTTC CASSQVSAGGSYEQYF
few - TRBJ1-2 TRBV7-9 TGTGCCAGCACCCGTCCAGGGGCTAACTATGGCTACACCTTC CASTRPGANYGYTF
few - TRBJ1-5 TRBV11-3 TGTGCCAGCAGTCGCGACCGGGCCTATAGCAATCAGCCCCAGCATTTT CASSRDRAYSNQPQHF
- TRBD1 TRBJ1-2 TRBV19 TGTGCCAGTAGTAACCCGGACAGGGGATGGAGACTTAACTATGGCTACACCTTC CASSNPDRGWRLNYGYTF
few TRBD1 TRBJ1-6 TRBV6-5 TGTGCCAGCAGTGGCGGGACAGGGGCTATATCTGGTTCACCCCTCCACTTT CASSGGTGAISGSPLHF
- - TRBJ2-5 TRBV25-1 TGTGCCAGCCTGGGAGGGGCAGGGGCCCAGTACTTC CASLGGAGAQYF
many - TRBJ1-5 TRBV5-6 TGTGCCAGCAGCTTGGATAGCTCCAATCAGCCCCAGCATTTT CASSLDSSNQPQHF
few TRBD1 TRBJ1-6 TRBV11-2 TGTGCCAGCAGCTCATTAACAGGGGCGGTTAATTCACCCCTCCACTTT CASSSLTGAVNSPLHF
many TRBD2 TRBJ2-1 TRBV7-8 TGTGCCAGCAGCCCGAGGGAGCGGGGAGTGTTCAATGAGCAGTTCTTC CASSPRERGVFNEQFF
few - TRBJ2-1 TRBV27 TGTGCCAGCAAGCCGGGAATGACACTTAATGAGCAGTTCTTC CASKPGMTLNEQFF
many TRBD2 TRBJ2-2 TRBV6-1 TGTGCCAGCATGCGGGGGGTCACCGGGGAGCTGTTTTTT CASMRGVTGELFF
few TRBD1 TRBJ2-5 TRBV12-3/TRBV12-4 TGTGCCAGCAGTTTAGGGACAGGGGTTTGGGAGACCCAGTACTTC CASSLGTGVWETQYF
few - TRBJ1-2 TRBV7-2 TGTGCCAGCAGCGTAGCGGGAGGACCCTATGGCTACACCTTC CASSVAGGPYGYTF
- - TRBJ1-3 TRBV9 TGTGCCAGCAGCGTAGAGGGGGAAATGTCCGGAAACACCATATATTTT CASSVEGEMSGNTIYF
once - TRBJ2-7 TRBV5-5 TGTGCCAGCAGCCCAGGGATCCTCTACGAGCAGTACTTC CASSPGILYEQYF
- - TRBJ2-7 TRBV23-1 TGCGCCAGCAGTCAATCGGCGGGGACACCTCGGGTCGAGCAGTACTTC CASSQSAGTPRVEQYF
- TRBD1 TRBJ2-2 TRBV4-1 TGCGCCAGCAGCCAAGAGACAGGGATAGCCACCGGGGAGCTGTTTTTT CASSQETGIATGELFF
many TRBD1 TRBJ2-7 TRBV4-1 TGCGCCAGCAGCGAGGGGACAGTGACAACCTACGAGCAGTACTTC CASSEGTVTTYEQYF
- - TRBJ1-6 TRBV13 TGTGCCAGCACCGGGCAGGGAAATTCACCCCTCCACTTT CASTGQGNSPLHF
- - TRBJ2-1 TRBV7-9 TGTGCCAGCAGCTCGATTGAGCAGTTCTTC CASSSIEQFF
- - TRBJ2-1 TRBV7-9 TGTGCCATCGGCCCCGGGGTACGGCACAATGAGCAGTTCTTC CAIGPGVRHNEQFF
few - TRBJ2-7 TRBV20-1 TGCAGTGCTAAGCGGACCGCCTCCTACGAGCAGTACTTC CSAKRTASYEQYF
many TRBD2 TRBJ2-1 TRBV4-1 TGCGCCAGCAGCCAAGCTAGCGGGGGGGCCTATGAGCAGTTCTTC CASSQASGGAYEQFF
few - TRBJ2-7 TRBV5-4 TGTGCCAGCAGCTTAGGCTGGAACGAGCAGTACTTC CASSLGWNEQYF
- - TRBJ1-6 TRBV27 TGTGCCAGCAGTTTGAGGGTTGCGAATAATTCACCCCTCCACTTT CASSLRVANNSPLHF
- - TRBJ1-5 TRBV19 TGTGCCAGTAGTTTCCAGGGTCCTCAGCCCCAGCATTTT CASSFQGPQPQHF
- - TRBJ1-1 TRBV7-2 TGTGCCAGCAGCTTAGTTGTAGGGCTCACTGAAGCTTTCTTT CASSLVVGLTEAFF
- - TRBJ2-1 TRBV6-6 TGTGCCAGCCGGACAGAAGGCCACAATGAGCAGTTCTTC CASRTEGHNEQFF
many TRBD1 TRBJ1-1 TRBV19 TGTGCCAGTAGTATAGGCCTACAGGGGCTCGGCACTGAAGCTTTCTTT CASSIGLQGLGTEAFF
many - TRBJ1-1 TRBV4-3 TGCGCCAGCAGCTCACTATGGGGGAATGAAGCTTTCTTT CASSSLWGNEAFF
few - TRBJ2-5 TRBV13 TGTGCCAGCAGAGCACGTGGGGAAGAGACCCAGTACTTC CASRARGEETQYF